One and the same sample provided the 28 T cell receptor beta chains below, sequenced in a study of shared clonotypes between healthy human individuals. Profiling relied on immunoSEQ multiplex PCR, and the TCRdb table lists in-frame clones only, not all of them. This table has approximately 720,000 clones, 60% to 80% appearing once. The sample taken for sequencing was memory CD4+ T cells sorted from blood. Regarding subset: CD45RA-negative fraction. Source of these receptors: a woman younger than 45 in good health.

The chain couples TRBV7-8 to TRBJ2-7; 11 nucleotides match TRBD2. J gave up 2 bases and V 5 bases, and 11 bases lay outside the gene matches. Germline V gene lookup returns CDR1 SGHVS and CDR2 FQNEAQ. This CDR3 is 17 amino acids long. CDR3 protein: CASSTSTGTSGTYEQYF. The CDR3 coding sequence is TGTGCCAGCAGCACCAGCACCGGGACTAGCGGAACCTACGAGCAGTACTTC.

V usage is TRBV7-2 and J usage is TRBJ1-2; 10 nucleotides match TRBD1. V was pared by 5 bases and J by 8 bases, with 8 bases of the junction left unmatched. This CDR3 has 14 amino acids. Germline lookup yields CDR1 SGHTA and CDR2 FQGNSA. CDR3 in amino acids: CASSLRQGAEGYTF. In DNA, the CDR3 is TGTGCCAGCAGCCTAAGACAGGGGGCTGAGGGCTACACCTTC.

The chain uses TRBV2 and TRBJ1-5; 7 nucleotides agree with TRBD1. The germline CDR1 and CDR2 sequences are SNHLY and FYNNEI. This CDR3 region has 14 residues. J gave up 0 bases and V 4 bases, and 0 bases lay outside the gene matches. CDR3 loop: CASSGQGSNQPQHF. DNA of the CDR3: TGTGCCAGCAGTGGACAGGGTAGCAATCAGCCCCAGCATTTT.

This clone was recorded only once. The CDR3: CASSPGRYEQYF. The CDR3 bases are TGTGCCAGCTCTCCCGGTAGATACGAGCAGTACTTC. V gene TRBV18 combines with J gene TRBJ2-5; no clear D gene. The J call may be faulty, since TRBJ2-7 better matches the DNA end. The CDR3 runs to 12 residues. CDR1 and CDR2 (germline): KGHSH, LQKENI.

This sequence joins TRBV28 and TRBJ2-3; 8 positions match TRBD2. V lost 2 bases to trimming and J lost 7 bases; unmatched junction nucleotides: 8. The CDR3 totals 15 residues. CDR1 and CDR2 (germline): MDHEN, SYDVKM. DNA for the CDR3: TGTGCCAGCAGTTTAGCTAGCGGGTCCAGGAATACGCAGTATTTT. Its protein is CASSLASGSRNTQYF.

The rearrangement links TRBV27 to TRBJ1-1; the match to TRBD1 covers 7 bases. Germline assignment: CDR1 MNHEY and CDR2 SMNVEV (reference sequence). Losses at the gene ends were 5 bases for V and 4 bases for J; bases not matched to a gene: 10. This CDR3 spans 15 amino acids. This CDR3 reads CASSRPTGFGTEAFF. In DNA form, the CDR3 reads TGTGCCAGCAGTCGCCCGACAGGGTTTGGCACTGAAGCTTTCTTT.

This clone was seen once. The CDR3 region is CASRAGTGGDEQFF. DNA for the CDR3: TGTGCCAGCAGAGCCGGGACAGGCGGAGATGAGCAGTTCTTC. V gene TRBV28 combines with J gene TRBJ2-1; 8 bases line up with TRBD1. Germline CDR1 reads MDHEN; CDR2 reads SYDVKM. After removal of 6 bases from V and 8 bases from J, the junction contained 9 bases not matched to a gene. The CDR3 totals 14 residues.

CDR3 DNA: TGTGCCAGCAGCCCAAGACAGGGGCGGAACACTGAAGCTTTCTTT. It is translated as CASSPRQGRNTEAFF. The chain has TRBV7-9 and TRBJ1-1; 8 nucleotides match TRBD1. The CDR3 spans 15 residues. Germline CDR1 and CDR2: SEHNR and FQNEAQ (reference sequence). V lost 5 bases to trimming and J lost 1 base; unmatched junction nucleotides: 6.

In its sample, this clone was seen many times. The genes are TRBV29-1 and TRBJ2-3; TRBD2 matches 9 bases. The junction had 5 bases not matched to a gene; V was cut back by 2 bases and J by 2 bases. CDR1 is SQVTM, CDR2 ANQGSEA, per germline. This CDR3 is built from 15 residues. The chain's CDR3 is CSVELAGTSTDTQYF. CDR3 DNA: TGCAGCGTTGAACTAGCGGGAACTTCCACAGATACGCAGTATTTT.

V usage is TRBV19 and J usage is TRBJ2-3; 8 nucleotides line up with TRBD2. Germline CDR1 and CDR2: LNHDA and SQIVND (reference sequence). The CDR3 has 17 residues. J gave up 2 bases and V 4 bases, and 11 bases lay outside the gene matches. For the CDR3, the DNA is TGTGCCAGTAGTACCCGACTAGCGCGTTGGAACACAGATACGCAGTATTTT. Its translation is CASSTRLARWNTDTQYF.

This clone came up a few times. CDR3 in amino acids: CAITTRQGKNTEAFF. CDR3 sequence (DNA): TGTGCCATCACCACGAGACAGGGTAAGAACACTGAAGCTTTCTTT. This chain uses TRBV10-3 with TRBJ1-1; the match to TRBD1 covers 7 bases. Germline CDR1 and CDR2: ENHRY and SYGVKD. The CDR3 contains 15 residues. J lost 1 base, V lost 7 bases, and 9 bases had no gene match.

This rearrangement joins TRBV10-3 to TRBJ2-2, with 14 bases that match TRBD2. CDR1 and CDR2 (germline): ENHRY, SYGVKD. The CDR3 contains 17 residues. With 5 bases clipped from V and 5 bases from J, the junction kept 7 bases outside the gene matches. The CDR3: CAISRTSGRSWTGELFF. DNA for the CDR3: TGTGCCATCAGTCGGACTAGCGGGAGGTCGTGGACCGGGGAGCTGTTTTTT.

The CDR3 DNA is TGCAGCGTTCAAATCGACAGGTCCTACGAGCAGTACTTC. Amino acids: CSVQIDRSYEQYF. The chain couples TRBV29-1 to TRBJ2-7, with D possibly TRBD1 on 6 matching bases. This CDR3 contains 13 residues. The V gene lost 5 bases and the J gene lost 1 base, with 12 bases spanning the gap. CDR1 is SQVTM, CDR2 ANQGSEA, per germline.

The chain recombines TRBV4-2 with TRBJ2-2; TRBD1 is a possible D gene (5 bases). CDR1 is LGHNA, CDR2 YNFKEQ, per germline. The length of the CDR3 is 15 residues. Between the trimmed V and J ends, which lost 0 bases and 7 bases, there was a span of 12 bases. The DNA for the CDR3 is TGTGCCAGCAGCCAAGACTGGGGCCGGAGCGGGGAGCTGTTTTTT. It specifies CASSQDWGRSGELFF.

The V and J genes are TRBV30 and TRBJ2-5; no clear D gene. The V gene lost 2 bases and the J gene lost 1 base, with 8 bases spanning the gap. Germline V gives CDR1 GTSNPN, CDR2 SVGIG (reference sequence). The CDR3 runs 13 residues. In nucleotides, the CDR3 is TGTGCCTGGAGTAGGTTTCTCCAAGAGACCCAGTACTTC. Its protein is CAWSRFLQETQYF.

V gene TRBV28 combines with J gene TRBJ2-7; TRBD1 agrees at 8 bases. CDR1 MDHEN and CDR2 SYDVKM come from the germline V gene. CDR3 length: 14 residues. The junction had 3 bases not matched to a gene; V was cut back by 3 bases and J by 2 bases. The CDR3 DNA follows: TGTGCCAGCAGTTTTGGGACAGGCCCCTACGAGCAGTACTTC. Its translation is CASSFGTGPYEQYF. The whole variable domain, filled in from reference TRBV28 and TRBJ2-7, reads DVKVTQSSRYLVKRTGEKVFLECVQDMDHENMFWYRQDPGLGLRLIYFSYDVKMKEKGDIPEGYSVSREKKERFSLILESASTNQTSMYLCASSFGTGPYEQYFGPGTRLTVT.

This chain uses TRBV28 with TRBJ2-3; D perhaps matches TRBD1 (6 bases). V dropped 6 bases and J dropped 0 bases, with 10 bases sitting between them. The germline V gene has CDR1 MDHEN and CDR2 SYDVKM. The CDR3 loop spans 14 amino acids. DNA of the CDR3: TGTGCCAGCAGGGACAGCGGAAGCACAGATACGCAGTATTTT. It specifies CASRDSGSTDTQYF. Using reference TRBV28 and TRBJ2-3 for the parts outside the CDR3, the full variable domain is DVKVTQSSRYLVKRTGEKVFLECVQDMDHENMFWYRQDPGLGLRLIYFSYDVKMKEKGDIPEGYSVSREKKERFSLILESASTNQTSMYLCASRDSGSTDTQYFGPGTRLTVL.

The rearrangement joins TRBV11-2 to TRBJ2-1; D possibly corresponds to TRBD1 (5 bases). With 5 bases removed from V and 0 bases from J, the gap between germline ends came to 11 bases. Germline V gene data show CDR1 as SGHAT and CDR2 as FQNNGV. This CDR3 has 15 residues. This CDR3 is CASSPRQNSYNEQFF. Written as DNA, the CDR3 is TGTGCCAGCAGCCCCCGACAGAACTCCTACAATGAGCAGTTCTTC.

The sample holds a few counts of this clone. The chain couples TRBV1 to TRBJ2-3; the table assigns TRBD2, which was not confirmed against the DNA. TRBV1 is designated a pseudogene. The CDR3 is made up of 13 amino acids. The CDR3 nucleotides read TGCACCAGCAGCCAGGAGGTGTTGGGGACGCAGTATTTT. Protein sequence: CTSSQEVLGTQYF.

This clone showed up many times. J is TRBJ1-5 and V is TRBV28, with D possibly matching TRBD1 (5 bases). CDR3 length: 12 residues. V was trimmed by 6 bases and J by 11 bases, leaving 14 bases between them. The germline V gene encodes CDR1 MDHEN and CDR2 SYDVKM. Here the CDR3 DNA reads TGTGCCAGCAGCCCTCAGGGATTTACCCAGCATTTT. Translating it yields CASSPQGFTQHF.

This clone has at least ten counts. This sequence joins TRBV19 and TRBJ2-5; D may be TRBD1 or TRBD2 (6 bases each). Per germline, CDR1 LNHDA and CDR2 SQIVND (reference sequence). V gave up 4 bases and J gave up 2 bases, with 14 bases separating them. CDR3 size: 15 residues. CDR3 nucleotide sequence: TGTGCCAGTAGTACGGGGGCTGGGGGTCAAGAGACCCAGTACTTC. Its protein product is CASSTGAGGQETQYF.

The V and J genes are TRBV9 and TRBJ2-5, with a weak D call TRBD2 (5 bases). Trimming left V 4 bases short and J 5 bases short, with 21 bases between. CDR3 length: 16 amino acids. The germline V gene encodes CDR1 SGDLS and CDR2 YYNGEE. The CDR3 region is CASSLIRSTGGETQYF. CDR3 DNA: TGTGCCAGCAGCCTAATACGATCCACCGGAGGCGAGACCCAGTACTTC.

The chain recombines TRBV5-1 with TRBJ2-1; 12 positions match TRBD2. There are 15 residues in the CDR3. The ends lost 3 bases at V and 8 bases at J; junction bases unmatched: 6. Germline CDR1 is SGHRS and CDR2 is YFSETQ. CDR3 protein: CASSSSGRDLDEQFF. The CDR3 DNA reads TGCGCCAGCAGCTCTAGCGGGAGGGATTTGGATGAGCAGTTCTTC.

The chain has TRBV7-2 and TRBJ1-2; D call uncertain. The CDR3 length is 11 residues. Per germline, CDR1 SGHTA and CDR2 FQGNSA. With 5 bases removed from V and 12 bases from J, the gap between germline ends came to 13 bases. The CDR3 loop is CASSPRTQNTF. Here the CDR3 DNA reads TGTGCCAGCAGCCCTCGGACCCAAAACACCTTC.

The chain uses TRBV5-1 and TRBJ2-7; 9 bases agree with TRBD2. The CDR3 runs 15 residues. Germline CDR1 and CDR2: SGHRS and YFSETQ. The V segment lost 2 bases and the J segment 0 bases; nucleotides outside the gene matches: 3. CDR3 residues: CASSFLAGSSYEQYF. The CDR3 bases are TGCGCCAGCAGCTTCCTAGCGGGGAGCTCCTACGAGCAGTACTTC.

The rearrangement joins TRBV27 to TRBJ2-7, with D tentatively TRBD1 (5 bases). V lost 4 bases and J lost 0, with 10 bases in between. This CDR3 is built from 14 residues. The germline CDR1 and CDR2 sequences are MNHEY and SMNVEV (reference sequence). In DNA form, the CDR3 reads TGTGCCAGCAGTTCATGGGGCCTCTCCTACGAGCAGTACTTC. Its protein is CASSSWGLSYEQYF.

This clone was seen a few times. Other DNA sequences of this sample code for an identical CDR3. This chain uses TRBV5-1 with TRBJ1-1, with TRBD1 matching 7 bases. The trim removed 0 bases at V and 4 bases at J, leaving 3 bases unmatched. Germline CDR1 reads SGHRS; CDR2 reads YFSETQ. This CDR3 comprises 14 residues. The chain's CDR3 is CASSLGQGRTEAFF. CDR3 DNA: TGCGCCAGCAGCTTGGGACAGGGCCGCACTGAAGCTTTCTTT. Based on the CDR3 plus reference TRBV5-1 and TRBJ1-1, the full variable domain is KAGVTQTPRYLIKTRGQQVTLSCSPISGHRSVSWYQQTPGQGLQFLFEYFSETQRNKGNFPGRFSGRQFSNSRSEMNVSTLELGDSALYLCASSLGQGRTEAFFGQGTRLTVV.

The chain has TRBV28 and TRBJ2-7; D remains ambiguous. CDR1 and CDR2 (germline): MDHEN, SYDVKM. The CDR3 has 14 amino acids. Trimming stripped 7 bases from V and 3 bases from J, with 16 bases between. In DNA form, the CDR3 reads TGTGCCAGCACAGGACCAGGACGACACTACGAGCAGTACTTC. Protein: CASTGPGRHYEQYF.